This T cell receptor (beta chain) emerged from a study of cytomegalovirus exposure and HLA in healthy donors. Germline values: CDR1 SGHRS, CDR2 YFSETQ. The CDR3 has 17 residues. Trimming took 0 bases from V and 5 from J; bases not matched to a gene: 10. Vbeta (60) and Jbeta (13) primers were used in the PCR. The assay was immunoSEQ multiplex PCR, and TCRdb's table has in-frame clones only and misses some. Here the sample spans around 170,000 clones, more than 60% being singletons. At collection, donors were nominally healthy, but unrecorded immune exposures were probable. This receptor was identified in a man between 18 and 35 years old in good health and CMV-seronegative. V and J are TRBV5-1 and TRBJ1-1; TRBD1 agrees at 10 bases. Sequencing was carried out using PBMCs. DNA of the CDR3: TGCGCCAGCAGCTTGGCCCTGACAGGGGGCGGTGAGACTGAAGCTTTCTTT. Its translation is CASSLALTGGGETEAFF.